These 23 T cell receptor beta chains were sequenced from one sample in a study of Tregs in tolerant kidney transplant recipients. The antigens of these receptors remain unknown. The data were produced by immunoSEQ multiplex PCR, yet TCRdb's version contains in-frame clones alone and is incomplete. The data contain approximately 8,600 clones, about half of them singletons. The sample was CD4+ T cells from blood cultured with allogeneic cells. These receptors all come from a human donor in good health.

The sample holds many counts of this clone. In DNA, the CDR3 is TGTGCCAGCAGCTTAGACCGGGGGATTTTTACGCAGTATTTT. Translated: CASSLDRGIFTQYF. The V gene is TRBV11-2, the J gene TRBJ2-3; possibly TRBD2 for D (6 bases). Germline V gives CDR1 SGHAT, CDR2 FQNNGV. V was pared by 0 bases and J by 8 bases, with 12 bases between. This CDR3 has 14 residues.

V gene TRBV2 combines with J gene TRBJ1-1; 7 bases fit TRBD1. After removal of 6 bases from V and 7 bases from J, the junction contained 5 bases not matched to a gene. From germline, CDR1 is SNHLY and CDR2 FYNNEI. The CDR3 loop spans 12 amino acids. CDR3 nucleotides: TGTGCCAGCAGCCTACAGGGGATTGAAGCTTTCTTT. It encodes CASSLQGIEAFF.

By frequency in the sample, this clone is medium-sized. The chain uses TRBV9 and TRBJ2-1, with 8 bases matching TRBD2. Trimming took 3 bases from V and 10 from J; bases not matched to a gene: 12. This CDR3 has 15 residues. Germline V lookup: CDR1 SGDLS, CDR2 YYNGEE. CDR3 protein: CASSAASAGGREQFF. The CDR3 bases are TGTGCCAGCAGCGCCGCCTCCGCGGGGGGCAGAGAGCAGTTCTTC.

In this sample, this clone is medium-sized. The CDR3 DNA reads TGTGCCAGTAGTATAGCACCTTCAATCTCTAGACAGACCAATCAGCCCCAGCATTTT. This sequence encodes CASSIAPSISRQTNQPQHF. The J gene is TRBJ1-5, the V gene TRBV19, with D perhaps matching TRBD1 (5 bases). The length of the CDR3 is 19 residues. The germline gives CDR1 LNHDA, CDR2 SQIVND (reference sequence). V was cut by 1 base and J by 3 bases, with 22 bases left in between.

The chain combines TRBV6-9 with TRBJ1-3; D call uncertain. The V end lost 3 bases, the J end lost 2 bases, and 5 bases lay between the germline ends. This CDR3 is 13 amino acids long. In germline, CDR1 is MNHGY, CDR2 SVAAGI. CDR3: CASSYVPGNTIYF. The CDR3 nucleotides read TGTGCCAGCAGTTACGTCCCTGGAAACACCATATATTTT.

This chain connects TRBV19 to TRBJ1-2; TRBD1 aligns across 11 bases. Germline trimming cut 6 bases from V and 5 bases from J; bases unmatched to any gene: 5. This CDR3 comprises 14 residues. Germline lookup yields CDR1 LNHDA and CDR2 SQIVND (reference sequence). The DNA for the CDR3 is TGTGCCAGTAGGAGGGGACAGGGGGTTTATGGCTACACCTTC. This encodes CASRRGQGVYGYTF.

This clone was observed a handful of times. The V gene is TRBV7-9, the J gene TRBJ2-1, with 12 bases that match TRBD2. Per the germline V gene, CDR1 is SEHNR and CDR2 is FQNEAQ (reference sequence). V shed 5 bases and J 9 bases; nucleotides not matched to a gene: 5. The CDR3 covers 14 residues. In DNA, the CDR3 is TGTGCCAGCAGCCCTGGACTAGCGGGAAGTGAGCAGTTCTTC. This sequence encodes CASSPGLAGSEQFF.

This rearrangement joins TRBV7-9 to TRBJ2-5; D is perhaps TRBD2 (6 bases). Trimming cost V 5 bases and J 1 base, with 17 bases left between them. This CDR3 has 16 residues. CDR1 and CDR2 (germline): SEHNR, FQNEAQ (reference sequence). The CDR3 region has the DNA TGTGCCAGCAGCACCAACCCTGGAGGGTCCCAAGAGACCCAGTACTTC. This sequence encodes CASSTNPGGSQETQYF. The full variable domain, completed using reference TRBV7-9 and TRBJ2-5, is DTGVSQNPRHKITKRGQNVTFRCDPISEHNRLYWYRQTLGQGPEFLTYFQNEAQLEKSRLLSDRFSAERPKGSFSTLEIQRTEQGDSAMYLCASSTNPGGSQETQYFGPGTRLLVL.

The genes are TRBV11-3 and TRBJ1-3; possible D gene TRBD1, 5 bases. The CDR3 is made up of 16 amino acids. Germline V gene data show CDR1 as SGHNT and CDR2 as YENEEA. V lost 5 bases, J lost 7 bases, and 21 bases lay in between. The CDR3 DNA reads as TGTGCCAGCAGCCTTCAACCGGGACCCTCCTGGAACACCATATATTTT. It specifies CASSLQPGPSWNTIYF.

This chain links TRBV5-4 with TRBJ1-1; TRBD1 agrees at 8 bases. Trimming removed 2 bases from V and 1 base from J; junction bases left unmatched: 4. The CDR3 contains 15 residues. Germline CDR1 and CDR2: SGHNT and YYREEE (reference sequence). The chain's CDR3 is CASSFGRGRNTEAFF. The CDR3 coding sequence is TGTGCCAGCAGCTTTGGCAGGGGGCGGAACACTGAAGCTTTCTTT.

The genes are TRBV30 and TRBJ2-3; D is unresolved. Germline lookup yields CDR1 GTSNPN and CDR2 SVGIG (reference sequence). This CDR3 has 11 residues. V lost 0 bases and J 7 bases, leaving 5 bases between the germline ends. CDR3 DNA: TGTGCCTGGAGTGTAAGGAATACGCAGTATTTT. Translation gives CAWSVRNTQYF. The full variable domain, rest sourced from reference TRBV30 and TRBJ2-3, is SQTIHQWPATLVQPVGSPLSLECTVEGTSNPNLYWYRQAAGRGLQLLFYSVGIGQISSEVPQNLSASRPQDRQFILSSKKLLLSDSGFYLCAWSVRNTQYFGPGTRLTVL.

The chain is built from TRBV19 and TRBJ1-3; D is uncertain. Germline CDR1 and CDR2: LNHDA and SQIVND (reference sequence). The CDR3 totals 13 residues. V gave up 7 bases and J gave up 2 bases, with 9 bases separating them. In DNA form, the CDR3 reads TGTGCCAGTACAGGATTGACTGGAAACACCATATATTTT. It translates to CASTGLTGNTIYF. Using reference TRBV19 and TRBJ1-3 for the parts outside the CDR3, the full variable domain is DGGITQSPKYLFRKEGQNVTLSCEQNLNHDAMYWYRQDPGQGLRLIYYSQIVNDFQKGDIAEGYSVSREKKESFPLTVTSAQKNPTAFYLCASTGLTGNTIYFGEGSWLTVV.

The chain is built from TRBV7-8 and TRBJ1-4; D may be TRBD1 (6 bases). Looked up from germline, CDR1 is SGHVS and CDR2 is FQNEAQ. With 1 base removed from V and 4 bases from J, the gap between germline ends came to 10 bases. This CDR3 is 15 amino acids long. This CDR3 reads CASSLGTVRNEKLFF. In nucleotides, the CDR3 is TGTGCCAGCAGCTTAGGGACAGTCCGTAATGAAAAACTGTTTTTT. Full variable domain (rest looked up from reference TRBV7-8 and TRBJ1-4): GAGVSQSPRYKVAKRGQDVALRCDPISGHVSLFWYQQALGQGPEFLTYFQNEAQLDKSGLPSDRFFAERPEGSVSTLKIQRTQQEDSAVYLCASSLGTVRNEKLFFGSGTQLSVL.

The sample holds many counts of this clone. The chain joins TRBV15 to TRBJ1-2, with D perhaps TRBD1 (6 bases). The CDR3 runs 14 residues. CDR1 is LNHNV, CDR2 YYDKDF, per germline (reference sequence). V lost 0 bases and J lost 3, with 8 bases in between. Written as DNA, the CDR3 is TGTGCCACCAGCAGAGATCGACAGGACTATGGCTACACCTTC. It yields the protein CATSRDRQDYGYTF.

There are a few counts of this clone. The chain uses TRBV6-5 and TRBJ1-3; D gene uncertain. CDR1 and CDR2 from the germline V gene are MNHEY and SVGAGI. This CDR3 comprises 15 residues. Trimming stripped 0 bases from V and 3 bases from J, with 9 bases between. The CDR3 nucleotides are TGTGCCAGCAGTTACTCGAGTAGGGTTGGAAACACCATATATTTT. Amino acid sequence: CASSYSSRVGNTIYF.

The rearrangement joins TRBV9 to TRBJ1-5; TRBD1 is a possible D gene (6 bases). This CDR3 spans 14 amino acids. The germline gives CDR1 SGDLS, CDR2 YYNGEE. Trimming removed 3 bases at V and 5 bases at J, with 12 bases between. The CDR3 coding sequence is TGTGCCAGCAGCGCAAGGGGGTACGATCAGCCCCAGCATTTT. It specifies CASSARGYDQPQHF.

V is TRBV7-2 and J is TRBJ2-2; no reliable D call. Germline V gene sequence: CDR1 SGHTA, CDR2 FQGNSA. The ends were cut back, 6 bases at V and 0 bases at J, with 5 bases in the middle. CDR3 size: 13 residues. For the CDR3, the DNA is TGTGCCAGCAGACACGCGAACACCGGGGAGCTGTTTTTT. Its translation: CASRHANTGELFF.

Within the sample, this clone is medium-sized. This CDR3 is CASRPAAEDTEAFF. Written as DNA, the CDR3 is TGTGCCAGCAGGCCCGCGGCGGAGGACACTGAAGCTTTCTTT. V and J are TRBV27 and TRBJ1-1, with D uncertain. The CDR3 totals 14 residues. V lost 6 bases, J lost 3 bases, and 14 bases lay in between. Germline values: CDR1 MNHEY, CDR2 SMNVEV (reference sequence).

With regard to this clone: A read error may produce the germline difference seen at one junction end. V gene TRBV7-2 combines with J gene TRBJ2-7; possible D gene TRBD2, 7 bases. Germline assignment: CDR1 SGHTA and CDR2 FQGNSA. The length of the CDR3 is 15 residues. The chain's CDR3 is CASSQGYGGAFEQYF. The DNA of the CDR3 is TGCGCCAGCAGCCAAGGCTATGGGGGGGCCTTCGAGCAGTACTTC. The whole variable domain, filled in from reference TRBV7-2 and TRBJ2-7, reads GAGVSQSPSNKVTEKGKDVELRCDPISGHTALYWYRQSLGQGLEFLIYFQGNSAPDKSGLPSDRFSAERTGGSVSTLTIQRTQQEDSAVYLCASSQGYGGAFEQYFGPGTRLTVT.

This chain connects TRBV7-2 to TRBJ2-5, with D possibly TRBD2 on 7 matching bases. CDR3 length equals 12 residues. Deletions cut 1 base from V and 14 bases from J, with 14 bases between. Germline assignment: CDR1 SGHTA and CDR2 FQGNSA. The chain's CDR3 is CASSLDGGHIYF. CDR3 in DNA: TGTGCCAGCAGCTTAGACGGGGGGCACATATACTTC.

The CDR3 spells CASSLRAPISQKLFF. The CDR3 DNA follows: TGTGCCAGCAGCCTACGGGCCCCTATTAGCCAAAAACTGTTTTTT. This chain connects TRBV4-2 to TRBJ1-4, with no clear D. This CDR3 contains 15 residues. With 4 bases removed from V and 9 bases from J, the gap between germline ends came to 18 bases. The germline CDR1 and CDR2 sequences are LGHNA and YNFKEQ.

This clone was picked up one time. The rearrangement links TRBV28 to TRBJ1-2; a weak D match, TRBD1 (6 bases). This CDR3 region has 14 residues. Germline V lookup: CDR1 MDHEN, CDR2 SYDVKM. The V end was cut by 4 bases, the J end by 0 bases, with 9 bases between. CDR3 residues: CASSSRGPNYGYTF. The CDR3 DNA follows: TGTGCCAGCAGTTCACGGGGGCCTAACTATGGCTACACCTTC.

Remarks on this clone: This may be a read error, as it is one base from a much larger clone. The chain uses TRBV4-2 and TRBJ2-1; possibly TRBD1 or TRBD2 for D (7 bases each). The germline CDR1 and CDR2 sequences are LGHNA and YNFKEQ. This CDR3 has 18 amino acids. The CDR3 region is CASSQVRGGINSYNEQLF. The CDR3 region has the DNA TGTGCCAGCAGCCAAGTCAGGGGGGGTATAAACTCCTACAATGAGCAGCTCTTC.